These 17 T cell receptor beta chains came from one sample sequenced in a study of blood T cell repertoires in COVID-19. Only in-frame clones appear in the TCRdb table, and some are missing; sequencing was by immunoSEQ multiplex PCR. Here the sample spans about 200,000 clones, 65% to 85% being singletons. Sequencing used PBMCs or T cells enriched from blood (not recorded which). These receptors all come from a man aged 35-49 years who had recovered from COVID-19.

DNA for the CDR3: TGTGCCAGCACCTGGGACAGTTCCTACAATGAGCAGTTCTTC. Residues: CASTWDSSYNEQFF. This chain links TRBV6-5 with TRBJ2-1; TRBD1 matches 7 bases. The germline gives CDR1 MNHEY, CDR2 SVGAGI. V dropped 7 bases and J dropped 1; count of bases not matched to a gene: 4. The CDR3 contains 14 residues.

This clone is a singleton in its sample. CDR3 DNA: TGCGCCAGCAGCCCCGGCCTGCGGGATCCAGATACGCAGTATTTT. This encodes CASSPGLRDPDTQYF. The V and J genes are TRBV5-1 and TRBJ2-3; a possible D gene is TRBD2 (6 bases). Germline CDR1 is SGHRS and CDR2 is YFSETQ. The CDR3 length is 15 residues. V was shortened by 4 bases and J by 4 bases, with 16 bases between the two germline ends.

The chain is built from TRBV4-3 and TRBJ2-7; 9 positions agree with TRBD1. CDR1 and CDR2 (germline): LGHNA, YSLEER. The junction had 5 bases not matched to a gene; V was cut back by 5 bases and J by 0 bases. This CDR3 is built from 15 residues. The CDR3 loop is CASSATGQGSYEQYF. As DNA, the CDR3 is TGCGCCAGCAGCGCAACGGGACAGGGCTCCTACGAGCAGTACTTC.

In this sample, this clone turned up a few times. V usage is TRBV6-2 or TRBV6-3 and J usage is TRBJ1-5; D is perhaps TRBD1 (5 bases). This CDR3 has 16 amino acids. V lost 3 bases and J 2 bases, leaving 14 bases between the germline ends. Germline values: CDR1 MNHEY, CDR2 SVGEGT. The CDR3 reads CASSYFPPGGNQPQHF. CDR3 DNA sequence: TGTGCCAGCAGTTATTTCCCTCCGGGGGGCAATCAGCCCCAGCATTTT.

This sequence joins TRBV5-1 and TRBJ2-7, with a tentative D call TRBD1 (6 bases). The CDR3 consists of 15 residues. Trimming pared 0 bases from V and 2 bases from J, leaving 12 bases between. The germline CDR1 and CDR2 sequences are SGHRS and YFSETQ. The chain's CDR3 is CASSLGTASTYEQYF. CDR3 DNA sequence: TGCGCCAGCAGCTTGGGGACAGCGAGTACCTACGAGCAGTACTTC.

The V and J genes are TRBV29-1 and TRBJ1-1; the D gene is possibly TRBD1 (6 bases). CDR1 is SQVTM and CDR2 is ANQGSEA in the germline V gene. The CDR3 sequence is 15 residues long. V was clipped by 5 bases and J by 7 bases, with 23 bases between them. DNA for the CDR3: TGCAGCGTTAACCTCCCGGGACACCGGGCCGATGAAGCTTTCTTT. Translated: CSVNLPGHRADEAFF.

The genes are TRBV3-1 (or the pseudogene TRBV3-2) and TRBJ2-7, with D possibly being TRBD2 (6 bases). V gave up 5 bases and J gave up 3 bases, with 8 bases separating them. The CDR3 has 12 amino acids. CDR1 LGHDT and CDR2 YNNKEL come from the germline V gene (reference sequence). CDR3 nucleotide sequence: TGTGCCAGCAGCTACGGGAGCTACGAGCAGTACTTC. This codes for CASSYGSYEQYF.

In this sample, this clone turned up once. The chain combines TRBV20-1 with TRBJ2-3; D not certain. Trimming cost V 3 bases and J 0 bases, with 16 bases left between them. Per the germline V gene, CDR1 is DFQATT and CDR2 is SNEGSKA (reference sequence). This CDR3 is built from 16 residues. This chain's CDR3 is CSASASGRWSTDTQYF. Here the CDR3 DNA reads TGCAGTGCTAGTGCTTCAGGTCGGTGGAGCACAGATACGCAGTATTTT.

This chain uses TRBV6-5 with TRBJ2-1; 9 nucleotides line up with TRBD1. The trim removed 2 bases at V and 7 bases at J, leaving 3 bases unmatched. The germline V gene has CDR1 MNHEY and CDR2 SVGAGI. The CDR3 runs 14 residues. The CDR3 spells CASSYRDRVNEQFF. The CDR3 DNA reads TGTGCCAGCAGTTACAGGGACAGGGTGAATGAGCAGTTCTTC.

V gene TRBV10-3 combines with J gene TRBJ2-2; D possibly corresponds to TRBD2 (6 bases). The CDR3 runs to 13 residues. Germline assignment: CDR1 ENHRY and CDR2 SYGVKD. V lost 6 bases to trimming and J lost 3 bases, with 8 bases between them. In DNA form, the CDR3 reads TGTGCCATCAGCGGGAGTTACACCGGGGAGCTGTTTTTT. Translated: CAISGSYTGELFF.

The CDR3 DNA is TGTGCCAGCAGCCCCCCGGGAGGGAGGCTGGGCAATGAGCAGTTCTTC. This sequence encodes CASSPPGGRLGNEQFF. The chain employs TRBV7-9 and TRBJ2-1, with TRBD2 matching 8 bases. V lost 5 bases to trimming and J lost 6 bases; unmatched junction nucleotides: 12. The germline CDR1 and CDR2 sequences are SEHNR and FQNEAQ (reference sequence). The CDR3 has 16 residues.

The chain combines TRBV28 with TRBJ1-2, with D uncertain. The V gene's germline CDR1 is MDHEN and CDR2 SYDVKM. Trimming shortened V by 4 bases and J by 5 bases, and 5 bases separated the two germline ends. The length of the CDR3 is 11 residues. The CDR3 is CASSSPYGYTF. The CDR3 DNA reads TGTGCCAGCAGTTCCCCTTATGGCTACACCTTC.

The J gene is TRBJ2-5, the V gene TRBV29-1; possibly TRBD1 for D (5 bases). Between the trimmed V and J ends, which lost 2 bases and 9 bases, there was a span of 19 bases. Germline assignment: CDR1 SQVTM and CDR2 ANQGSEA. The CDR3 consists of 14 residues. The CDR3 region has the DNA TGCAGCGTTGAAATACAAACCCAGGGCAGCGCCCAGTACTTC. This encodes CSVEIQTQGSAQYF.

This clone has just a few counts. This chain uses TRBV4-2 with TRBJ2-1, with TRBD1 matching 8 bases. V was pared by 0 bases and J by 6 bases, with 16 bases of the junction left unmatched. CDR1 and CDR2 (germline): LGHNA, YNFKEQ. The CDR3 spans 19 residues. CDR3 sequence: CASSQDPHPTGTGSNEQFF. For the CDR3, the DNA is TGTGCCAGCAGCCAAGATCCCCACCCGACCGGGACAGGTAGCAATGAGCAGTTCTTC.

The rearrangement joins TRBV19 to TRBJ1-1, with no clear D. Trimming pared 2 bases from V and 4 bases from J, leaving 17 bases between. Looked up from germline, CDR1 is LNHDA and CDR2 is SQIVND (reference sequence). The CDR3 totals 16 residues. CDR3 bases: TGTGCCAGTAGTATAACGGGGTATGGTGGGCTCACTGAAGCTTTCTTT. Translation: CASSITGYGGLTEAFF.

The chain employs TRBV7-6 and TRBJ2-1; 11 nucleotides match TRBD2. Germline V CDR1 and CDR2: SGHVS, FNYEAQ. The CDR3 is 15 residues long. After removal of 1 base from V and 5 bases from J, the junction contained 1 base not matched to a gene. In DNA, the CDR3 is TGTGCCAGCAGCTTAGTAGCGGGGGGGGACAATGAGCAGTTCTTC. Protein sequence: CASSLVAGGDNEQFF.

CDR3 nucleotide sequence: TGCGCCAGCAGTCTTACGCGGGGGGGCCATTCAGATACGCAGTATTTT. Encoded protein: CASSLTRGGHSDTQYF. V gene TRBV4-1 combines with J gene TRBJ2-3, with 9 bases that match TRBD2. CDR3 length: 16 residues. Germline loops: CDR1 MGHRA, CDR2 YSYEKL. V lost 6 bases and J lost 4; bases outside the gene matches: 11.